This T cell receptor beta chain appears in the sequencing data of a study of blood T cell repertoires in COVID-19. Libraries were prepared by immunoSEQ multiplex PCR; TCRdb keeps only in-frame clonotypes and omits some of them. The table has some 160,000 clones, around 89% seen once. This clone was seen only once. The receptor was isolated from a woman between 50 and 59 years old who had recovered from COVID-19. The sample consisted of PBMCs or T cells enriched from blood (not recorded which).

The CDR3 protein is CATRGTGANYGYTF. In nucleotides, the CDR3 is TGTGCCACAAGGGGGACAGGCGCTAACTATGGCTACACCTTC. The chain employs TRBV24-1 and TRBJ1-2, with 8 nucleotides matching TRBD1. The ends lost 10 bases at V and 0 bases at J; junction bases unmatched: 6. There are 14 residues in the CDR3. Germline values: CDR1 KGHDR, CDR2 SFDVKD.